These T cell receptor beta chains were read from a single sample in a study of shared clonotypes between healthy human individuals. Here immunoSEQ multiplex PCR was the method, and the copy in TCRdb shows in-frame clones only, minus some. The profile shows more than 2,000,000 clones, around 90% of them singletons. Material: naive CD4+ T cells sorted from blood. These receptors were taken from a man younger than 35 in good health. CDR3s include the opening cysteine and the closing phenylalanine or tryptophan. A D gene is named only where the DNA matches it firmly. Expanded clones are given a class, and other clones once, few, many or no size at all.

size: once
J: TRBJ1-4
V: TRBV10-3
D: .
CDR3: CAISDGAAGEKLFF
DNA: TGTGCCATCAGTGATGGGGCCGCCGGGGAAAAACTGTTTTTT

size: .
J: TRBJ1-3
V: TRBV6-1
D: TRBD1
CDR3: CASSGAGQGERNTIYF
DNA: TGTGCCAGCAGTGGGGCTGGACAGGGGGAAAGAAACACCATATATTTT

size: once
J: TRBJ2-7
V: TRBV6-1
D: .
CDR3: CASSGIGPRSSYEQYF
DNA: TGTGCCAGCAGTGGAATAGGGCCAAGGAGCTCCTACGAGCAGTACTTC

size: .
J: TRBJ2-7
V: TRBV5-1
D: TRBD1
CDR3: CASSVRDRGYEQYF
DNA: TGCGCCAGCAGCGTCCGGGACAGAGGATACGAGCAGTACTTC

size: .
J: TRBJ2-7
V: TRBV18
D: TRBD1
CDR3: CASSPTTGGNEQYF
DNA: TGTGCCAGCTCACCTACGACAGGGGGCAATGAGCAGTACTTC

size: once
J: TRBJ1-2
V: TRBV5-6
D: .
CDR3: CASSLDKDYGYTF
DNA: TGTGCCAGCAGTTTGGACAAAGACTATGGCTACACCTTC

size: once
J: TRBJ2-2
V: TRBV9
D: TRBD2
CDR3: CASSVGAGGSTGELFF
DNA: TGTGCCAGCAGCGTAGGAGCGGGAGGGTCCACCGGGGAGCTGTTTTTT

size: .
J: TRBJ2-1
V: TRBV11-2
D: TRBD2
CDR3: CASSPTALAGGLIDNEQFF
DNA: TGTGCCAGCAGCCCTACGGCGCTAGCGGGGGGGCTGATCGACAATGAGCAGTTCTTC

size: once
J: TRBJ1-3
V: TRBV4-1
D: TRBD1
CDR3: CASSPYRGPSSGNTIYF
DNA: TGCGCCAGCAGCCCGTACAGGGGCCCTAGCTCTGGAAACACCATATATTTT

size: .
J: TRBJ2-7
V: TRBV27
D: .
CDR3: CASSPLRDEPYEQYF
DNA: TGTGCCAGCAGCCCCCTGCGGGACGAACCCTACGAGCAGTACTTC

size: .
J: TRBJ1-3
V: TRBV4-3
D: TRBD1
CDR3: CASSEGTASGNTIYF
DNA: TGCGCCAGCAGCGAAGGGACAGCCTCTGGAAACACCATATATTTT

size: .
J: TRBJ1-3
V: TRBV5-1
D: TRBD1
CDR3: CASSLGQGKGNTIYF
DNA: TGCGCCAGCAGCTTGGGACAGGGGAAAGGAAACACCATATATTTT

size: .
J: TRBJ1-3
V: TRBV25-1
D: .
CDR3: CASSVDNLPSSGNTIYF
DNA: TGTGCCAGCAGTGTTGATAACCTACCCAGCTCTGGAAACACCATATATTTT

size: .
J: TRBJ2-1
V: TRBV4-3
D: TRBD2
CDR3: CASSQDSSGSRLYNEQFF
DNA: TGCGCCAGCAGCCAAGATTCTAGCGGGAGTAGGCTCTACAATGAGCAGTTCTTC

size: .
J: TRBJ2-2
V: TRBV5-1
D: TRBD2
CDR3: CASSGGTTATGELFF
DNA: TGCGCCAGCAGCGGAGGGACTACAGCCACCGGGGAGCTGTTTTTT

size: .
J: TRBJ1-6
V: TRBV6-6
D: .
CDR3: CASWENNSPLHF
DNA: TGTGCCAGCTGGGAGAATAATTCACCCCTCCACTTT

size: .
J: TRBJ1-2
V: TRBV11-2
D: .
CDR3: CASSPRAGDRDGYTF
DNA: TGTGCCAGCAGCCCTCGGGCAGGGGATCGGGATGGCTACACCTTC

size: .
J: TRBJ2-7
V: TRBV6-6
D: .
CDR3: CASSSIQGSYEQYF
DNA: TGTGCCAGCAGCTCCATACAGGGTTCCTACGAGCAGTACTTC

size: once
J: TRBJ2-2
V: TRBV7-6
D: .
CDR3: CASSFEGGSNTGELFF
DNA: TGTGCCAGCAGCTTTGAAGGGGGTTCGAACACCGGGGAGCTGTTTTTT

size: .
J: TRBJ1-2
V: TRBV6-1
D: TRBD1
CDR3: CASSEETGRNYGYTF
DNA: TGTGCCAGCAGTGAAGAGACAGGGCGTAACTATGGCTACACCTTC

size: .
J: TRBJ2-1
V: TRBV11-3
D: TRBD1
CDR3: CASSPRTGAGNEQFF
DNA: TGTGCCAGCAGCCCGAGGACAGGGGCGGGGAATGAGCAGTTCTTC

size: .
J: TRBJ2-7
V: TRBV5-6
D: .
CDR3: CASSLVGYGVYEQYF
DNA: TGTGCCAGCAGCTTAGTGGGTTATGGGGTCTACGAGCAGTACTTC

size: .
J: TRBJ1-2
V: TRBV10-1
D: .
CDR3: CASSLALNYGYTF
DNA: TGCGCCAGCTCGTTGGCCCTTAACTATGGCTACACCTTC

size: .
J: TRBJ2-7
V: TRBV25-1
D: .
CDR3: CASSPTTDYYEQYF
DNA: TGTGCCAGCAGTCCCACGACGGATTACTACGAGCAGTACTTC